Listed here is a single TCR beta chain. Its antigen is as yet unknown. These data are taken from a study of shared clonotypes between healthy human individuals. CD45RO-negative cells were positively selected for CCR7, leaving out terminally differentiated effector memory CD45RA+ cells. Trimming took off 1 base at V and 3 bases at J, with 6 bases between the two ends. The CDR3 has 13 residues. Germline V gives CDR1 MDHEN, CDR2 SYDVKM. Splitting of each subset's genomic DNA was done evenly across several immunoSEQ plates. TCRdb's table, derived via immunoSEQ multiplex PCR, lists solely in-frame clones and lacks some. The sample shows approximately 1.9 million clones, around 95% of them seen only once. Study outcomes and limitations: Approximately 4.9% of naive CD4 clonotypes were shared across a few donors. Investigators expected sequencing depth to affect clonotype sharing among donors.

The chain couples TRBV28 to TRBJ1-1, with D unresolved. The clonotype originates from a man aged 18 to 30 in good health. Some clones in this sample may be carry-over from other donors' samples. Sequenced sample: naive CD8+ T cells from PBMCs. The CDR3 DNA sequence: TGTGCCAGCAGTTTATCCCCAGACACTGAAGCTTTCTTT. It is translated as CASSLSPDTEAFF.